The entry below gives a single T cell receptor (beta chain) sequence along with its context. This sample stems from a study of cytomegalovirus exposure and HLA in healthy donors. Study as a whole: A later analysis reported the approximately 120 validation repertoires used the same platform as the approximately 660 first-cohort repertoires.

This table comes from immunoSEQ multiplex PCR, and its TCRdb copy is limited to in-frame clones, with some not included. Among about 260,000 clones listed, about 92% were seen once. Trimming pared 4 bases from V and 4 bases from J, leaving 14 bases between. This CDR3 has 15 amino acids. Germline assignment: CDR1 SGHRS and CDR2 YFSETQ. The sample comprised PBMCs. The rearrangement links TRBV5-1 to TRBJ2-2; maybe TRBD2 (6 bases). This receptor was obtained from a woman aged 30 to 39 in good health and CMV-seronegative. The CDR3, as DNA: TGCGCCAGCAGCCAATGGGCGGGAACCACCGGGGAGCTGTTTTTT. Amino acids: CASSQWAGTTGELFF.